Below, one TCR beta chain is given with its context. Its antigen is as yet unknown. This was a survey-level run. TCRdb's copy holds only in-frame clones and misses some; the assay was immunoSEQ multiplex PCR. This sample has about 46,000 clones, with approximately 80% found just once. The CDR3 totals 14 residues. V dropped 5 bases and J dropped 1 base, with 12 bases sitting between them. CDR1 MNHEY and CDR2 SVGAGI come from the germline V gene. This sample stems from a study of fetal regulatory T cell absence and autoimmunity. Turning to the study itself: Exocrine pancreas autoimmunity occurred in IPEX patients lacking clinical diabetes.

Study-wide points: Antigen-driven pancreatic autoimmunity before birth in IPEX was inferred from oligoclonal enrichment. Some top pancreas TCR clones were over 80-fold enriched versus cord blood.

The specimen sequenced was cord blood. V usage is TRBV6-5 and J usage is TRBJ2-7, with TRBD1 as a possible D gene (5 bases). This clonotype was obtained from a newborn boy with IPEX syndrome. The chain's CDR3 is CASSPRVPSYEQYF. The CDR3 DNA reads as TGTGCCAGCAGTCCCAGGGTCCCTTCCTACGAGCAGTACTTC.